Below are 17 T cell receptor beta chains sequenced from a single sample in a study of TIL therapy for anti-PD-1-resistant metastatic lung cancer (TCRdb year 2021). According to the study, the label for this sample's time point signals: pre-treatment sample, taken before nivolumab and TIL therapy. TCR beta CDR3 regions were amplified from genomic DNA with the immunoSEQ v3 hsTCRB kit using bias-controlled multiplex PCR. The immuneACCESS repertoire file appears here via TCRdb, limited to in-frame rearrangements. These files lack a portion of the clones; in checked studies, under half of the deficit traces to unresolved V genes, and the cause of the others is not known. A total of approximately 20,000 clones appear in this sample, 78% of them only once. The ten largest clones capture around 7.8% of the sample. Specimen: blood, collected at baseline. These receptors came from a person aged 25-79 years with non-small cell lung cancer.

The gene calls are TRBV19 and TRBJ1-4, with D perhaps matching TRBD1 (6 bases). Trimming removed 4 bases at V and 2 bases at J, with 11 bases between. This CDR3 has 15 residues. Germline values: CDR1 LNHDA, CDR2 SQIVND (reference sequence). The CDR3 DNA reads TGTGCCAGTAGTAGGACAGCTGGGACTAATGAAAAACTGTTTTTT. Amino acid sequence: CASSRTAGTNEKLFF.

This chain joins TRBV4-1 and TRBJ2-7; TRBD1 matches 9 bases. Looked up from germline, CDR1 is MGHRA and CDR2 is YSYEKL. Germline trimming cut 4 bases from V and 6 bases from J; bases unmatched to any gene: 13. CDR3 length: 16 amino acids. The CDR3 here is CASSPLGQGIPSEQYF. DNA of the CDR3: TGCGCCAGCAGCCCCCTGGGACAGGGTATTCCGAGCGAGCAGTACTTC.

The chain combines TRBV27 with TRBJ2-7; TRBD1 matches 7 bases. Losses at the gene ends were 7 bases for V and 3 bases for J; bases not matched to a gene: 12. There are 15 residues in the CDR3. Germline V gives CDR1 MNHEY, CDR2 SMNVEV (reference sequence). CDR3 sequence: CASTSPRQGDYEQYF. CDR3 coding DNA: TGTGCCAGCACCTCCCCCCGACAGGGAGACTACGAGCAGTACTTC.

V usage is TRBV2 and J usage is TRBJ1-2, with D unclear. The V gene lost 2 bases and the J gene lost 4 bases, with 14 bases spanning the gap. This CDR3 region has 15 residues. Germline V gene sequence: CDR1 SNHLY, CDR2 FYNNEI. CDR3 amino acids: CASSELVSLSYGYTF. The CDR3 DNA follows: TGTGCCAGCAGTGAATTGGTCAGCCTCTCCTATGGCTACACCTTC.

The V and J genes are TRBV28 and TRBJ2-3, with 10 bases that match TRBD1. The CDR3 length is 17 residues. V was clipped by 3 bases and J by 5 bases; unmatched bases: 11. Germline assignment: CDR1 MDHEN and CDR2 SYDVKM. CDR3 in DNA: TGTGCCAGCAGTTTCACACGACAGGGGGCGTTTTTAGATACGCAGTATTTT. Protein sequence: CASSFTRQGAFLDTQYF.

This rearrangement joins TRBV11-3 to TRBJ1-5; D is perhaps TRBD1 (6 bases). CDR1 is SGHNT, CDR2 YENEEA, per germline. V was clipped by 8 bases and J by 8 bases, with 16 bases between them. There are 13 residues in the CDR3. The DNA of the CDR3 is TGTGCCAGCTGGCACAGGGAGAATGAGCCCCAGCATTTT. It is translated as CASWHRENEPQHF. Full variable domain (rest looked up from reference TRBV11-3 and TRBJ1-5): EAGVVQSPRYKIIEKKQPVAFWCNPISGHNTLYWYLQNLGQGPELLIRYENEEAVDDSQLPKDRFSAERLKGVDSTLKIQPAELGDSAVYLCASWHRENEPQHFGDGTRLSIL.

The CDR3 DNA reads TGTGCCAGCAGAGTTACTAGCGGAAGAGACAATGAGCAGTTCTTC. This encodes CASRVTSGRDNEQFF. V and J are TRBV2 and TRBJ2-1; 8 nucleotides align to TRBD2. The junction had 9 bases not matched to a gene; V was cut back by 6 bases and J by 5 bases. The germline V gene encodes CDR1 SNHLY and CDR2 FYNNEI. The CDR3 spans 15 residues.

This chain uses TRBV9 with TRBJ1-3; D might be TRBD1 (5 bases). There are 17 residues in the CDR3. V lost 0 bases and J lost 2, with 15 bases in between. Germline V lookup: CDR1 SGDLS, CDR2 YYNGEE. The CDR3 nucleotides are TGTGCCAGCAGCGTAGGCCCCGCAGGGCATGCTGGAAACACCATATATTTT. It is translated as CASSVGPAGHAGNTIYF.

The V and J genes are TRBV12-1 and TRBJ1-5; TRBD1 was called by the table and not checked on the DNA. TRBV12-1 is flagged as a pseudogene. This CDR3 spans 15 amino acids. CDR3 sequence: CASSVDRGSNQPQHF. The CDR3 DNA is TGTGCCAGCAGCGTCGACAGGGGCAGCAATCAGCCCCAGCATTTT.

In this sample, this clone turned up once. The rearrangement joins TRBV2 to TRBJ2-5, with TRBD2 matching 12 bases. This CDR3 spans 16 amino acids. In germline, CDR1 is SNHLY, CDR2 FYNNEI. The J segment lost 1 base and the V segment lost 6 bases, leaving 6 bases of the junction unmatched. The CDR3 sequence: CASSTPGLAGQETQYF. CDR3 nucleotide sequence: TGTGCCAGCAGCACCCCGGGACTAGCGGGCCAAGAGACCCAGTACTTC. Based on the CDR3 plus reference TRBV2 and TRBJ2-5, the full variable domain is EPEVTQTPSHQVTQMGQEVILRCVPISNHLYFYWYRQILGQKVEFLVSFYNNEISEKSEIFDDQFSVERPDGSNFTLKIRSTKLEDSAMYFCASSTPGLAGQETQYFGPGTRLLVL.

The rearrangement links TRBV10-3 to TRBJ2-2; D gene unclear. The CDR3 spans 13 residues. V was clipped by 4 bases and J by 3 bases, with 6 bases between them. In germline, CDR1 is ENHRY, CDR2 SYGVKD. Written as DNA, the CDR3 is TGTGCCATCAGTGGAGGAGACACCGGGGAGCTGTTTTTT. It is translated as CAISGGDTGELFF.

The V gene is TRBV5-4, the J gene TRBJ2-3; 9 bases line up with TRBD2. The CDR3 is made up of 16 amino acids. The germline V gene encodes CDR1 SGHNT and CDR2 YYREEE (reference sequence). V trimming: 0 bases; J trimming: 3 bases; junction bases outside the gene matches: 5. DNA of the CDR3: TGTGCCAGCAGCTTGGGGGGGACTAGCCCTACAGATACGCAGTATTTT. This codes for CASSLGGTSPTDTQYF.

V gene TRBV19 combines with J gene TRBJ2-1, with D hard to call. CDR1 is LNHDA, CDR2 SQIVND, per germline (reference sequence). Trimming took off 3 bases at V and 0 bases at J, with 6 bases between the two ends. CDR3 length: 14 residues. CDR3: CASSISGSYNEQFF. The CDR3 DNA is TGTGCCAGTAGTATTTCAGGCTCCTACAATGAGCAGTTCTTC.

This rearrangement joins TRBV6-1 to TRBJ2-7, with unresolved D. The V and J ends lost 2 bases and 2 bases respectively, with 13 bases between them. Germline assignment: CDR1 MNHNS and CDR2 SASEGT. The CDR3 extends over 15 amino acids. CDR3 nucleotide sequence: TGTGCCAGCAGTGAATTAGGGATAAAAACCTACGAGCAGTACTTC. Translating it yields CASSELGIKTYEQYF.

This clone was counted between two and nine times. Here the CDR3 DNA reads TGTGCCAGCAGCTTATTCGTCGGAAGCACAGATACGCAGTATTTT. It specifies CASSLFVGSTDTQYF. This chain joins TRBV7-2 and TRBJ2-3; unclear D gene. Germline CDR1 and CDR2: SGHTA and FQGNSA. The CDR3 contains 15 residues. V was pared by 2 bases and J by 0 bases, with 9 bases between.

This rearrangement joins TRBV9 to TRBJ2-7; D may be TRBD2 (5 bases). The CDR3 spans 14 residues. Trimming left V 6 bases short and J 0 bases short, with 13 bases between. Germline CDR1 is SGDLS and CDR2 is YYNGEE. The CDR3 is CASKLASSSYEQYF. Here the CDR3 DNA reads TGTGCCAGCAAGTTAGCGTCGAGCTCCTACGAGCAGTACTTC.

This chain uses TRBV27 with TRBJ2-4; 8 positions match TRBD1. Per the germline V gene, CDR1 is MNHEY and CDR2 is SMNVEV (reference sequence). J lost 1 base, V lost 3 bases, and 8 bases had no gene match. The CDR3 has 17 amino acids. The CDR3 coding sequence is TGTGCCAGCAGTTTTCTGCATCAGGGGGCTGCCAAAAACATTCAGTACTTC. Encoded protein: CASSFLHQGAAKNIQYF.